A selection of T cell receptor beta chains follows, all from one sample in a study of CD8+ T cells in alopecia areata. Profiled with immunoSEQ multiplex PCR; TCRdb holds only in-frame clones, not every one. The sample consists of tens of thousands of clones, around three quarters of them appearing once. The specimen was CD8+ T cells sorted from blood, collected at week 44, from a patient treated with tofacitinib. These receptors were collected from a human donor with alopecia areata. Both conserved end residues are part of each CDR3. D genes are given only for firm matches. Rows may omit the clone size; those that give it use once, few, many or a size class.

.	.	TRBV29-1	TRBJ2-7	TGCAGCGTTGAAGCATGGGGATCCTCCTACGAGCAGTACTTC	CSVEAWGSSYEQYF
.	.	TRBV13	TRBJ2-1	TGTGCCAGCAGCGGTGAGCAGGGTAATGAGCAGTTCTTC	CASSGEQGNEQFF
.	few	TRBV11-2	TRBJ2-4	TGTGCCAGCAGCTTAGACTCAGGAAGTGGAGCCAAAAACATTCAGTACTTC	CASSLDSGSGAKNIQYF
.	.	TRBV15	TRBJ2-5	TGTGCCACCAGCAGTCCCCACTGGAACTCCCAAGAGACCCAGTACTTC	CATSSPHWNSQETQYF
.	.	TRBV7-8	TRBJ1-1	TGTGCCAGCAGCAGGGGGACCAGCACTGAAGCTTTCTTT	CASSRGTSTEAFF
.	.	TRBV25-1	TRBJ1-1	TGTGCCAGCAGTGAACAGGTGAACACTGAAGCTTTCTTT	CASSEQVNTEAFF
.	.	TRBV30	TRBJ2-7	TGTGCCTGGAGTGGCTTATCCTACGAGCAGTACTTC	CAWSGLSYEQYF
.	.	TRBV7-8	TRBJ2-2	TGTGCCAGCAGCTTAGCGGCACAGAACACCGGGGAGCTGTTTTTT	CASSLAAQNTGELFF
.	.	TRBV4-1	TRBJ2-7	TGCGCCAGCAGCCAACTCGCAGGGGACTACGAGCAGTACTTC	CASSQLAGDYEQYF
TRBD1	.	TRBV30	TRBJ2-7	TGTGCCTGGAGGGCCCGGGACAGGGGATACGAGCAGTACTTC	CAWRARDRGYEQYF
.	.	TRBV2	TRBJ2-3	TGTGCCAGCAGTGAATATGTGGCAGATACGCAGTATTTT	CASSEYVADTQYF
.	.	TRBV25-1	TRBJ1-2	TGTGCCAGCAGTGAACAACAAGGGGCCTGGGACTATGGCTACACCTTC	CASSEQQGAWDYGYTF